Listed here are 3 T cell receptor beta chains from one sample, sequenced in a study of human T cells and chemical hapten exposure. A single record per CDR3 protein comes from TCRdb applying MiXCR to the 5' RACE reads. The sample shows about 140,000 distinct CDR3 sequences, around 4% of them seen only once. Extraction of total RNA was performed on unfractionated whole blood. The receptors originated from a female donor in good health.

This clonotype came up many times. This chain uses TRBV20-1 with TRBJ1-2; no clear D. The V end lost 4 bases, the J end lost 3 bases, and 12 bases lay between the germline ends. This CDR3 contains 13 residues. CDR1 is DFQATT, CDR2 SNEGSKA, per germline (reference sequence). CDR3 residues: CSAKTRQDYGYTF. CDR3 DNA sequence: TGCAGTGCTAAGACAAGGCAAGACTATGGCTACACCTTC.

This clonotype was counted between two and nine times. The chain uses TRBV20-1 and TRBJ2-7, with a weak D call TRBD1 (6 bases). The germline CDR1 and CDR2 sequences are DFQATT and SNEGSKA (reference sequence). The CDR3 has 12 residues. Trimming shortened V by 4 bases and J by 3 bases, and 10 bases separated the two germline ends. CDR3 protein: CSANQGFYEQYF. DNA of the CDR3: TGCAGTGCTAACCAGGGGTTCTACGAGCAGTACTTC.

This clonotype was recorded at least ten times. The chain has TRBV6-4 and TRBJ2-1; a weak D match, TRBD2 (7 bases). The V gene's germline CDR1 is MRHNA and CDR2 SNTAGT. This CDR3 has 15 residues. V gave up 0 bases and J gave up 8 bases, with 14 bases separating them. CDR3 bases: TGTGCCAGCAGTGACTCTGGGGGGGGCGGAGATGAGCAGTTCTTC. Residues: CASSDSGGGGDEQFF.